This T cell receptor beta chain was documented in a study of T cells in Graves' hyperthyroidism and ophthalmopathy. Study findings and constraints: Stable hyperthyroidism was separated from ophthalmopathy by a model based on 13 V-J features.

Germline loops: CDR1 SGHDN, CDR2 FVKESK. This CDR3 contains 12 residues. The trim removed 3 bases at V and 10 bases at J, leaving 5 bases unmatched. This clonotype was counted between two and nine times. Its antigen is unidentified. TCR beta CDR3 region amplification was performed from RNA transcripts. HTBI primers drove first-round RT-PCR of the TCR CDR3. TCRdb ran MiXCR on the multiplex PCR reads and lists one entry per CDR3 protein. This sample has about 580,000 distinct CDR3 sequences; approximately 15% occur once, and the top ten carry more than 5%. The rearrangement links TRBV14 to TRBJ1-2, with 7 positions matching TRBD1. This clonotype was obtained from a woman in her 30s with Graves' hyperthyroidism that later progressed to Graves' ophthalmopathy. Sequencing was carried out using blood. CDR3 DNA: TGTGCCAGCAGCCAGGCGACAGGGAACTACACCTTC. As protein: CASSQATGNYTF.